Each of the 10 T cell receptor beta chains below was sequenced from the same sample in a study of tissue T cells after allogeneic stem cell transplantation. Sequencing was performed with immunoSEQ multiplex PCR; in TCRdb, only in-frame clones are kept and a portion is missing. The table records 6,000 to 9,500 clones, about 35% of them present only once. Time point: mouse harvest day 14 after allogeneic transplant. Each mouse received 10^7 T-cell-depleted marrow cells plus 10^6 splenic CD5+ T cells by tail vein. The sample consisted of skin. Source of these receptors: a female BALB/c mouse given C57BL/6 T cells with graft-versus-host disease after an allogeneic hematopoietic cell transplant.

There are a few counts of this clone. Gene names are the mouse ones. The sequenced fragment ends 1 residue before the CDR3 boundary, so the rest is inferred from the germline J gene. The chain links TRBV1 to TRBJ1-1; D is perhaps TRBD1 (5 bases). There are 12 residues in the CDR3. V lost 3 bases and J 4 bases, leaving 6 bases between the germline ends. Per germline, CDR1 NSQYPW and CDR2 LRSPGD (reference sequence). The CDR3 spells CTCSAGLTEVFF. The sequenced CDR3 bases are TGCACCTGCAGTGCGGGACTCACAGAAGTCTTC.

Regarding this clone: Gene names denote mouse genes. The read gets to within 1 residue of the CDR3 end, and the germline J gene fills in the rest. The chain uses TRBV26 and TRBJ2-5, with TRBD1 matching 8 bases. The germline CDR1 and CDR2 sequences are KGHPV and FQNQEV (reference sequence). CDR3 length: 13 amino acids. The trim removed 4 bases at V and 6 bases at J, leaving 3 bases unmatched. The CDR3 reads CASSRDRRDTQYF. The DNA read from the CDR3 is TGTGCCAGCAGTCGGGACAGGAGGGACACCCAGTAC.

In the case of this clone: Mouse gene names apply. CDR3 bases read: TGTGCCAGCAGTCTGGGGAACGAAAGATTATTT. Amino acid sequence: CASSLGNERLF. The CDR3, in full, reads CASSLGNERLFF. The V and J genes are TRBV26 and TRBJ1-4; no reliable D call. The read gets to within 1 residue of the CDR3 end, and the germline J gene fills in the rest. Trimming took off 2 bases at V and 5 bases at J, with 3 bases between the two ends. Germline V gives CDR1 KGHPV, CDR2 FQNQEV (reference sequence). The CDR3 totals 12 residues.

Comments on this clone: The gene names given are mouse names. The CDR3 is cut off 1 residue early in the read; its end comes from the germline J gene. The chain uses TRBV26 and TRBJ1-6, with a tentative D call TRBD1 (5 bases). TRBJ1-6 is classed as an ORF, of uncertain function. Germline V gene sequence: CDR1 KGHPV, CDR2 FQNQEV (reference sequence). Deletions cut 2 bases from V and 8 bases from J, with 10 bases between. The CDR3 is made up of 14 amino acids. The CDR3 bases that were read are TGTGCCAGCAGTCTGCCAGGGAGGGATTCGCCCCTCTAC. The encoded protein is CASSLPGRDSPLY. The CDR3, in full, reads CASSLPGRDSPLYF.

By share, this clone ranks as medium-sized. Gene names are the mouse ones. The sequence runs out 1 residue before the end of the CDR3; the remainder is reconstructed from the germline J gene. This chain links TRBV26 with TRBJ1-4, with D possibly matching TRBD1 (6 bases). V lost 4 bases and J 2 bases, leaving 8 bases between the germline ends. Germline CDR1 reads KGHPV; CDR2 reads FQNQEV (reference sequence). The CDR3 consists of 14 residues. The sequenced CDR3 bases are TGTGCCAGCAGTCCAACAGGGTCCAACGAAAGATTATTT. Encoded protein: CASSPTGSNERLF. The CDR3 as a whole reads CASSPTGSNERLFF.

Comments on this clone: Gene names follow the mouse nomenclature. The read terminates 1 residue ahead of where the CDR3 ends, so the germline J gene completes it. This rearrangement joins TRBV23 to TRBJ2-5; the D call TRBD1 from the table was never checked on the DNA. Germline V gene data show CDR1 as KGHTA and CDR2 as FQNQQP. This CDR3 has 14 residues. The CDR3 region is CSSSQSSRQDTQYF. CDR3 DNA, as far as it was read: TGCTCCAGCAGTCAATCGAGCAGACAAGACACCCAGTAC.

As regards this clone: The genes are named according to mouse. The read stops 1 residue short of the end of the CDR3; the missing end is completed from the germline J gene. V gene TRBV12-2 combines with J gene TRBJ2-5; D could derive from TRBD1 or TRBD2 (6 bases each). This CDR3 is built from 13 residues. Germline V lookup: CDR1 SGHLS, CDR2 HYDKME. Trimming removed 1 base at V and 6 bases at J, with 10 bases between. CDR3 region: CASSLGGRDTQYF. The DNA read from the CDR3 is TGTGCCAGCTCTCTAGGGGGGAGGGACACCCAGTAC.

This clone qualifies as medium-sized (0.01 to 0.1%). The genes and germline here are from mouse. The read stops 1 residue short of the end of the CDR3; the missing end is completed from the germline J gene. This chain links TRBV26 with TRBJ1-4; 7 positions agree with TRBD1. CDR3 length: 14 residues. V was pared by 2 bases and J by 3 bases, with 0 bases of the junction left unmatched. The V gene's germline CDR1 is KGHPV and CDR2 FQNQEV (reference sequence). CDR3 sequence reads: CASSLGTANERLFF. Partial CDR3 DNA: TGTGCCAGCAGTCTGGGGACAGCCAACGAAAGATTATTT.

Of note for this clone: The gene symbols are mouse symbols. The CDR3 end lies 1 residue beyond the end of the read and is filled in from the germline J gene. The rearrangement uses TRBV15 and TRBJ2-5, with a possible D match to TRBD2 (5 bases). V lost 3 bases and J lost 0, with 7 bases in between. The CDR3 spans 14 residues. Germline CDR1 and CDR2: SGHND and FRSKSL. The CDR3 DNA, read in part, is TGTGCCAGCAGTTTTGGGGTTAACCAAGACACCCAGTAC. Protein sequence: CASSFGVNQDTQY. The whole CDR3 sequence reads CASSFGVNQDTQYF.

For this clone: Gene names are mouse gene names. The read ends 1 residue before the CDR3 terminus; that terminus is restored from the germline J gene. The J gene is TRBJ2-5, the V gene TRBV26; 7 bases map to TRBD2. Trimming cost V 3 bases and J 3 bases; bases outside gene matches: 0. The CDR3 length is 13 residues. Germline values: CDR1 KGHPV, CDR2 FQNQEV (reference sequence). The covered CDR3 bases are TGTGCCAGCAGTCTCTGGGGGCAAGACACCCAGTAC. Its protein product is CASSLWGQDTQY. The full CDR3 protein reads CASSLWGQDTQYF.